The text below deals with one T cell receptor beta chain. Its antigen is not identified. At one end, the junction sequence differs from germline, possibly due to a read error. These data come from a study of cytomegalovirus exposure and HLA in healthy donors. About the study: The study placed roughly four fifths of its approximately 380 genotyped donors in the Caucasian-associated ancestry cluster. Study findings and constraints: Presence/absence analysis assumed near-uniform sequencing depth across donors. Relative to equally common others, HLA-associated TCR beta chains showed greater clonal expansion in a later analysis. Looking again later, the authors saw that most CMV-associated TCR beta chains seemed HLA-restricted.

Use of 60 Vbeta and 13 Jbeta primers characterized the PCR. TCRdb's copy holds only in-frame clones and misses some; the assay was immunoSEQ multiplex PCR. The sample yields 75,000 to 80,000 clones, 80% seen once. The sequence was obtained from a male donor in good health and CMV-seronegative. Sequencing was carried out using PBMCs.

The CDR3 here is CAWSVRDSYGYPF. CDR3 DNA sequence: TGTGCCTGGAGTGTACGGGACAGCTATGGCTACCCCTTC. V usage is TRBV30 and J usage is TRBJ1-2, with 7 bases fitting TRBD1. The germline gives CDR1 GTSNPN, CDR2 SVGIG (reference sequence). The CDR3 loop spans 13 amino acids. Together with reference TRBV30 and TRBJ1-2, the CDR3 gives the full variable domain: SQTIHQWPATLVQPVGSPLSLECTVEGTSNPNLYWYRQAAGRGLQLLFYSVGIGQISSEVPQNLSASRPQDRQFILSSKKLLLSDSGFYLCAWSVRDSYGYPFGSGTRLTVV.